Given below is one TCR beta chain in context. Assay: immunoSEQ multiplex PCR; the TCRdb copy retains only in-frame clones and omits some. Among around 270,000 clones listed, 80% to 90% were seen once. This entry belongs to a study of blood T cell repertoires in COVID-19. The CDR3 length is 14 residues. Germline lookup yields CDR1 KGHSH and CDR2 LQKENI. V dropped 3 bases and J dropped 4 bases, with 12 bases sitting between them. Material for sequencing was peripheral blood. The chain has TRBV18 and TRBJ1-1, with D possibly being TRBD1 (6 bases). The source of this sequence is a woman aged 50 to 65 with acute or convalescent COVID-19. CDR3 nucleotides: TGTGCCAGCTCACCGCAGGGACAACCCACTGAAGCTTTCTTT. Amino acid sequence: CASSPQGQPTEAFF.